This passage covers 27 T cell receptor beta chains from one sample sequenced in a study of siplizumab effects on memory and regulatory T cells. Sequencing used immunoSEQ multiplex PCR; TCRdb keeps in-frame clones, though not all of them. The sample holds some 64,000 clones, around 79% seen once. Sequenced input: memory CD4+ T cells sorted from blood. These receptors were collected from a human donor in good health.

Regarding this clone: Being one base from a much bigger clone, this may be a read error. Additional DNA sequences in this sample encode the identical CDR3. The gene calls are TRBV29-1 and TRBJ1-1; tentative D call: TRBD1 (6 bases). The CDR3 has 14 residues. Per the germline V gene, CDR1 is SQVTM and CDR2 is ANQGSEA. Trimming removed 4 bases at V and 5 bases at J, with 17 bases between. CDR3 nucleotide sequence: TGCAGCGTTGGACAAGGGGGAGTCGGTACTGAAGCTTTCTTT. Encoded protein: CSVGQGGVGTEAFF.

J is TRBJ2-3 and V is TRBV5-6; D is perhaps TRBD2 (6 bases). V shed 4 bases and J shed 0 bases, with 18 bases lying between them. Germline lookup yields CDR1 SGHDT and CDR2 YYEEEE. This CDR3 is built from 17 residues. The CDR3: CASSLLGGGASTDTQYF. The CDR3 nucleotides are TGTGCCAGCAGCCTCTTGGGGGGAGGCGCTAGCACAGATACGCAGTATTTT.

The chain employs TRBV7-2 and TRBJ2-7, with 11 bases matching TRBD2. V shed 2 bases, J shed 0 bases, and the junction held 6 bases outside the gene matches. The length of the CDR3 is 17 residues. Looked up from germline, CDR1 is SGHTA and CDR2 is FQGNSA. The CDR3, as DNA: TGTGCCAGCAGCTTAATGACTAGCGGGGCGACCTCCTACGAGCAGTACTTC. Encoded protein: CASSLMTSGATSYEQYF.

This CDR3 reads CATVRTGDTQYF. DNA of the CDR3: TGTGCCACCGTTCGCACGGGTGATACGCAGTATTTT. V and J are TRBV7-9 and TRBJ2-3; unclear D gene. V lost 10 bases to trimming and J lost 6 bases, with 14 bases between them. The CDR3 is 12 amino acids. The germline gives CDR1 SEHNR, CDR2 FQNEAQ (reference sequence).

The chain links TRBV5-1 to TRBJ1-5; D call uncertain. Trimming took 6 bases from V and 7 from J, leaving 14 bases between them. This CDR3 region has 13 residues. CDR1 is SGHRS, CDR2 YFSETQ, per germline. The CDR3 nucleotides read TGCGCCAGCAAGGTCGCATCGGAACAGCCCCAGCATTTT. This codes for CASKVASEQPQHF.

The rearrangement links TRBV9 to TRBJ2-3; TRBD2 might be the D (5 bases). Looked up from germline, CDR1 is SGDLS and CDR2 is YYNGEE. This CDR3 is built from 16 residues. Trimming shortened V by 0 bases and J by 2 bases, and 13 bases separated the two germline ends. CDR3 in amino acids: CASSVGLAAHTDTQYF. The CDR3 region has the DNA TGTGCCAGCAGCGTAGGGCTAGCAGCCCACACAGATACGCAGTATTTT.

The chain joins TRBV19 to TRBJ1-6; TRBD1 is a possible D gene (6 bases). CDR1 LNHDA and CDR2 SQIVND come from the germline V gene (reference sequence). The CDR3 is made up of 14 amino acids. With 9 bases removed from V and 7 bases from J, the gap between germline ends came to 16 bases. The CDR3 region has the DNA TGTGCCAGCCAGAACAGGGAGAACAATTCACCCCTCCACTTT. This encodes CASQNRENNSPLHF.

V is TRBV10-1 and J is TRBJ2-3, with D possibly being TRBD1 (5 bases). V was cut by 0 bases and J by 6 bases, with 13 bases left in between. The germline V gene encodes CDR1 WNHNN and CDR2 SYGVQD (reference sequence). The CDR3 covers 15 residues. The CDR3 DNA reads as TGCGCCAGCAGTGAGTCTGGTTCAGGGTCGGATACGCAGTATTTT. It translates to CASSESGSGSDTQYF.

In its sample, this clone was seen a few times. This rearrangement joins TRBV6-6 to TRBJ1-1; 8 positions match TRBD1. CDR1 is MNHNY, CDR2 SVGAGI, per germline (reference sequence). The CDR3 length is 14 residues. J gave up 0 bases and V 6 bases, and 3 bases lay outside the gene matches. In DNA form, the CDR3 reads TGTGCCAGCAGACGGGACAGGCTGAACACTGAAGCTTTCTTT. As protein: CASRRDRLNTEAFF.

This clone appeared once. This chain links TRBV6-5 with TRBJ2-7, with D possibly called TRBD1 or TRBD2 (5 bases each). CDR1 MNHEY and CDR2 SVGAGI come from the germline V gene. This CDR3 is 12 amino acids long. V shed 4 bases and J shed 4 bases, with 8 bases lying between them. The CDR3 bases are TGTGCCAGCAGTTGGGACGGTTACGAGCAGTACTTC. Amino acid sequence: CASSWDGYEQYF.

The genes are TRBV28 and TRBJ1-1; 9 bases map to TRBD1. Germline CDR1 reads MDHEN; CDR2 reads SYDVKM. The junction had 14 bases not matched to a gene; V was cut back by 8 bases and J by 4 bases. This CDR3 is 16 amino acids long. The CDR3 DNA reads as TGTGCCAGCGGCCACCTTCCGGGACAGGGACCCACTGAAGCTTTCTTT. It is translated as CASGHLPGQGPTEAFF.

This clone appeared a single time. The rearrangement uses TRBV5-1 and TRBJ2-2; 11 bases line up with TRBD2. The germline V gene has CDR1 SGHRS and CDR2 YFSETQ. Trimming took 2 bases from V and 1 from J; bases not matched to a gene: 10. CDR3 length: 19 residues. The CDR3 reads CASSFTSTTSGGNTGELFF. The CDR3, as DNA: TGCGCCAGCAGCTTCACATCGACTACTAGCGGGGGGAACACCGGGGAGCTGTTTTTT.

This chain links TRBV4-2 with TRBJ2-1; TRBD2 aligns across 9 bases. Unmatched junction bases numbered 9, after V lost 3 bases and J lost 6 bases. CDR1 LGHNA and CDR2 YNFKEQ come from the germline V gene. The CDR3 totals 16 residues. The CDR3 reads CASSQLAGRNTNEQFF. The CDR3 nucleotides are TGTGCCAGCAGCCAGCTAGCGGGGCGAAATACCAATGAGCAGTTCTTC.

The rearrangement uses TRBV9 and TRBJ1-4; 7 positions match TRBD1. Germline V lookup: CDR1 SGDLS, CDR2 YYNGEE. J gave up 12 bases and V 3 bases, and 11 bases lay outside the gene matches. The CDR3 length is 14 residues. The CDR3 DNA sequence: TGTGCCAGCAGCGCCACAGACAGGGCTTGGCAACTGTTTTTT. This encodes CASSATDRAWQLFF. The variable domain in full, with the rest retrieved from reference TRBV9 and TRBJ1-4, is DSGVTQTPKHLITATGQRVTLRCSPRSGDLSVYWYQQSLDQGLQFLIQYYNGEERAKGNILERFSAQQFPDLHSELNLSSLELGDSALYFCASSATDRAWQLFFGSGTQLSVL.

J is TRBJ2-1 and V is TRBV4-2; a weak D match, TRBD1 (5 bases). CDR3 size: 18 residues. The V gene's germline CDR1 is LGHNA and CDR2 YNFKEQ. V was shortened by 0 bases and J by 0 bases, with 15 bases between the two germline ends. CDR3 coding DNA: TGTGCCAGCAGCCAAGAGCCAGCAGGGCCTTACTCCTACAATGAGCAGTTCTTC. Amino acid sequence: CASSQEPAGPYSYNEQFF.

The chain carries TRBV12-5 and TRBJ2-2; D might be TRBD1 or TRBD2, each matching 6 bases. Germline V gene sequence: CDR1 LGHNT, CDR2 FRNRAP. V was cut by 1 base and J by 4 bases, with 19 bases left in between. This CDR3 is built from 18 residues. The CDR3 loop is CASGLDPGGVGSTGELFF. In DNA form, the CDR3 reads TGTGCTAGTGGTTTGGATCCCGGGGGCGTCGGGAGCACCGGGGAGCTGTTTTTT. The whole variable domain, remainder taken from reference TRBV12-5 and TRBJ2-2, is DARVTQTPRHKVTEMGQEVTMRCQPILGHNTVFWYRQTMMQGLELLAYFRNRAPLDDSGMPKDRFSAEMPDATLATLKIQPSEPRDSAVYFCASGLDPGGVGSTGELFFGEGSRLTVL.

This clone was detected a few times. This chain connects TRBV2 to TRBJ2-7; the match to TRBD2 covers 8 bases. With 11 bases clipped from V and 2 bases from J, the junction kept 20 bases outside the gene matches. Germline-derived CDR1 and CDR2 are SNHLY and FYNNEI. The CDR3 is 17 residues long. CDR3 residues: CAGQAGRGASATYEQYF. The CDR3 DNA reads TGTGCCGGCCAGGCGGGGCGGGGGGCATCCGCAACCTACGAGCAGTACTTC.

This clone appeared once. The gene calls are TRBV7-3 and TRBJ2-2; D remains unclear. The CDR3 is 15 residues long. The V and J ends lost 2 bases and 4 bases respectively, with 11 bases between them. CDR1 SGHTA and CDR2 FQGTGA come from the germline V gene. The CDR3 here is CASSLVVASTGELFF. Here the CDR3 DNA reads TGTGCCAGCAGCTTAGTTGTGGCTAGCACCGGGGAGCTGTTTTTT. The full variable domain, its missing parts supplied by reference TRBV7-3 and TRBJ2-2, is GAGVSQTPSNKVTEKGKYVELRCDPISGHTALYWYRQSLGQGPEFLIYFQGTGAADDSGLPNDRFFAVRPEGSVSTLKIQRTERGDSAVYLCASSLVVASTGELFFGEGSRLTVL.

This chain connects TRBV28 to TRBJ2-7, with TRBD1 matching 9 bases. The germline V gene has CDR1 MDHEN and CDR2 SYDVKM. This CDR3 spans 17 amino acids. V lost 7 bases, J lost 4 bases, and 17 bases stayed unmatched. The chain's CDR3 is CASTKLQGAPPVYEQYF. The CDR3 region has the DNA TGTGCCAGCACCAAATTACAGGGGGCGCCCCCTGTATACGAGCAGTACTTC.

The V gene is TRBV21-1, the J gene TRBJ1-6; TRBD1, as called in the table, went unchecked against the DNA. TRBV21-1 is shown as a pseudogene. The CDR3 runs 17 residues. This CDR3 reads CASSRVGQGGWNSPLHF. The CDR3 DNA reads as TGTGCCAGCAGCAGGGTGGGACAGGGGGGCTGGAATTCACCCCTCCACTTT.

This clone was counted once. V usage is TRBV5-4 and J usage is TRBJ1-2, with D maybe TRBD1 (6 bases). Trimming removed 0 bases from V and 0 bases from J, with 12 bases in between. Germline CDR1 and CDR2: SGHNT and YYREEE (reference sequence). The CDR3 consists of 16 residues. The CDR3 sequence: CASSLDGGTTNYGYTF. The CDR3 bases are TGTGCCAGCAGCTTGGATGGGGGCACTACTAACTATGGCTACACCTTC.

The V call is TRBV7-7, the J call TRBJ2-3; 13 bases agree with TRBD2. The J segment lost 6 bases and the V segment lost 5 bases, leaving 8 bases of the junction unmatched. The CDR3 sequence is 16 residues long. CDR1 SSHAT and CDR2 FNYEAQ come from the germline V gene (reference sequence). CDR3 bases: TGTGCCAGCAGCCTAAGGACTAGCGGGGGTACTGATACGCAGTATTTT. Translating it yields CASSLRTSGGTDTQYF.

This chain connects TRBV18 to TRBJ2-1; D is tentatively TRBD1 or TRBD2 (5 bases each). V lost 2 bases and J 8 bases, leaving 13 bases between the germline ends. Germline CDR1 is KGHSH and CDR2 is LQKENI. The CDR3 sequence is 14 residues long. In DNA form, the CDR3 reads TGTGCCAGCTCACCAACCGGTCAGGGACATGAGCAGTTCTTC. Translated, it gives CASSPTGQGHEQFF.

The CDR3 reads CAWTRERGPSYEQYF. The CDR3 nucleotides read TGTGCCTGGACTCGGGAGCGGGGGCCCTCCTACGAGCAGTACTTC. The rearrangement uses TRBV30 and TRBJ2-7; 8 bases fit TRBD2. V shed 4 bases, J shed 0 bases, and the junction held 8 bases outside the gene matches. Germline V CDR1 and CDR2: GTSNPN, SVGIG (reference sequence). The CDR3 extends over 15 amino acids.

This CDR3 reads CASSQGGTYGYTF. Written as DNA, the CDR3 is TGTGCCAGCAGCCAAGGGGGAACCTATGGCTACACCTTC. This chain links TRBV13 with TRBJ1-2; a weak D match, TRBD1 (6 bases). Germline V CDR1 and CDR2: PRHDT, FYEKMQ (reference sequence). Trimming pared 5 bases from V and 4 bases from J, leaving 11 bases between. The length of the CDR3 is 13 residues.

The CDR3: CASRVDRVSEQYF. CDR3 DNA sequence: TGTGCCAGCAGGGTAGACAGGGTAAGCGAGCAGTACTTC. The genes are TRBV6-1 and TRBJ2-7; 7 positions match TRBD1. The germline CDR1 and CDR2 sequences are MNHNS and SASEGT. The V and J ends lost 6 bases and 6 bases, in that order; junction bases with no gene match: 8. The CDR3 covers 13 residues.

This chain connects TRBV2 to TRBJ2-7; maybe TRBD2 (6 bases). The germline V gene encodes CDR1 SNHLY and CDR2 FYNNEI. Trimming took 6 bases from V and 2 from J, leaving 17 bases between them. The CDR3 is made up of 15 amino acids. Here the CDR3 DNA reads TGTGCCAGCAGGGATTTGGTGACTAGTCCCTACGAGCAGTACTTC. The encoded protein is CASRDLVTSPYEQYF.